The rows below give T cell receptor beta chains drawn from one sample of a study of blood T cells in healthy people across ages. TCRdb itself ran the 5' RACE reads through MiXCR, one entry per CDR3 protein. The table has approximately 690,000 distinct CDR3 sequences, about 43% seen once; the top ten hold 30%. Sequenced material: blood. These receptors were obtained from a man older than 75 in good health. CDR3s include the opening cysteine and the closing phenylalanine or tryptophan. D genes are given only for firm matches. Clone size is stated in some rows and not others, as once, few, many or a class when expanded.

CDR3 protein	CDR3 DNA	V gene	D gene	clone size	J gene
CASSPRRGGALAYNEQFF	TGTGCCAGCAGCCCGAGAAGGGGTGGGGCCTTAGCCTACAATGAGCAGTTCTTC	TRBV3-1	.	.	TRBJ2-1
CSVAETVNSPLHF	TGCAGCGTTGCTGAGACAGTAAATTCACCCCTCCACTTT	TRBV29-1	.	many	TRBJ1-6
CAIMRAETQYF	TGTGCCATCATGCGGGCGGAGACCCAGTACTTC	TRBV10-3	.	many	TRBJ2-5
CASSYSQTPPHYEQYF	TGTGCCAGCAGTTACTCGCAGACACCGCCCCACTACGAGCAGTACTTC	TRBV6-2/TRBV6-3	.	few	TRBJ2-7
CASSRVGDKDTQYF	TGTGCCAGCAGCCGGGTGGGTGATAAAGATACGCAGTATTTT	TRBV27	.	.	TRBJ2-3
CAISAGGPNEKLFF	TGTGCCATCAGTGCGGGGGGGCCTAATGAAAAACTGTTTTTT	TRBV10-3	.	.	TRBJ1-4
CASSLSEGQAKNIQYF	TGTGCCAGCAGTTTATCTGAGGGGCAGGCCAAAAACATTCAGTACTTC	TRBV28	.	few	TRBJ2-4
CAISESGGQGIQPQHF	TGTGCCATCAGTGAGTCGGGGGGACAGGGGATCCAGCCCCAGCATTTT	TRBV10-3	TRBD1	.	TRBJ1-5
CASSYDPSMNTEAFF	TGTGCCAGCAGTTACGACCCTTCCATGAACACTGAAGCTTTCTTT	TRBV6-5	.	.	TRBJ1-1
CSARDTGTSIYEQYF	TGCAGTGCTAGAGATACCGGGACTTCAATCTACGAGCAGTACTTC	TRBV20-1	.	few	TRBJ2-7
CASSFTGVREFF	TGTGCCAGCAGTTTTACAGGTGTGCGGGAGTTCTTC	TRBV12-3/TRBV12-4	.	.	TRBJ2-1
CAISDTDKRNSPLHF	TGTGCCATCAGTGACACGGACAAGAGGAATTCACCCCTCCACTTT	TRBV10-3	.	once	TRBJ1-6
CASSYSSGGANTEAFF	TGTGCCAGCAGTTATTCAAGCGGGGGGGCGAACACTGAAGCTTTCTTT	TRBV6-2/TRBV6-3	.	.	TRBJ1-1
CASSQSHRDSYEQYF	TGCGCCAGCAGCCAATCACACCGCGACAGCTACGAGCAGTACTTC	TRBV4-3	.	.	TRBJ2-7
CASSFRTSLVNEQYF	TGTGCCAGCAGTTTCCGCACTTCATTAGTAAACGAGCAGTACTTC	TRBV27	.	.	TRBJ2-7
CSALAGAVYQETQYF	TGCAGTGCGCTAGCGGGAGCTGTGTACCAAGAGACCCAGTACTTC	TRBV20-1	TRBD2	few	TRBJ2-5
CASSLDWRTGGGSYNEQFF	TGTGCCAGCAGCTTAGATTGGCGGACAGGGGGAGGATCCTACAATGAGCAGTTCTTC	TRBV7-2	TRBD1	.	TRBJ2-1
CSASLGQGINYGYTF	TGCAGTGCTAGTTTGGGACAGGGTATTAACTATGGCTACACCTTC	TRBV20-1	TRBD1	.	TRBJ1-2
CATSDPGPAREQFF	TGTGCCACCAGTGACCCCGGACCCGCGCGGGAGCAGTTCTTC	TRBV24-1	.	few	TRBJ2-1